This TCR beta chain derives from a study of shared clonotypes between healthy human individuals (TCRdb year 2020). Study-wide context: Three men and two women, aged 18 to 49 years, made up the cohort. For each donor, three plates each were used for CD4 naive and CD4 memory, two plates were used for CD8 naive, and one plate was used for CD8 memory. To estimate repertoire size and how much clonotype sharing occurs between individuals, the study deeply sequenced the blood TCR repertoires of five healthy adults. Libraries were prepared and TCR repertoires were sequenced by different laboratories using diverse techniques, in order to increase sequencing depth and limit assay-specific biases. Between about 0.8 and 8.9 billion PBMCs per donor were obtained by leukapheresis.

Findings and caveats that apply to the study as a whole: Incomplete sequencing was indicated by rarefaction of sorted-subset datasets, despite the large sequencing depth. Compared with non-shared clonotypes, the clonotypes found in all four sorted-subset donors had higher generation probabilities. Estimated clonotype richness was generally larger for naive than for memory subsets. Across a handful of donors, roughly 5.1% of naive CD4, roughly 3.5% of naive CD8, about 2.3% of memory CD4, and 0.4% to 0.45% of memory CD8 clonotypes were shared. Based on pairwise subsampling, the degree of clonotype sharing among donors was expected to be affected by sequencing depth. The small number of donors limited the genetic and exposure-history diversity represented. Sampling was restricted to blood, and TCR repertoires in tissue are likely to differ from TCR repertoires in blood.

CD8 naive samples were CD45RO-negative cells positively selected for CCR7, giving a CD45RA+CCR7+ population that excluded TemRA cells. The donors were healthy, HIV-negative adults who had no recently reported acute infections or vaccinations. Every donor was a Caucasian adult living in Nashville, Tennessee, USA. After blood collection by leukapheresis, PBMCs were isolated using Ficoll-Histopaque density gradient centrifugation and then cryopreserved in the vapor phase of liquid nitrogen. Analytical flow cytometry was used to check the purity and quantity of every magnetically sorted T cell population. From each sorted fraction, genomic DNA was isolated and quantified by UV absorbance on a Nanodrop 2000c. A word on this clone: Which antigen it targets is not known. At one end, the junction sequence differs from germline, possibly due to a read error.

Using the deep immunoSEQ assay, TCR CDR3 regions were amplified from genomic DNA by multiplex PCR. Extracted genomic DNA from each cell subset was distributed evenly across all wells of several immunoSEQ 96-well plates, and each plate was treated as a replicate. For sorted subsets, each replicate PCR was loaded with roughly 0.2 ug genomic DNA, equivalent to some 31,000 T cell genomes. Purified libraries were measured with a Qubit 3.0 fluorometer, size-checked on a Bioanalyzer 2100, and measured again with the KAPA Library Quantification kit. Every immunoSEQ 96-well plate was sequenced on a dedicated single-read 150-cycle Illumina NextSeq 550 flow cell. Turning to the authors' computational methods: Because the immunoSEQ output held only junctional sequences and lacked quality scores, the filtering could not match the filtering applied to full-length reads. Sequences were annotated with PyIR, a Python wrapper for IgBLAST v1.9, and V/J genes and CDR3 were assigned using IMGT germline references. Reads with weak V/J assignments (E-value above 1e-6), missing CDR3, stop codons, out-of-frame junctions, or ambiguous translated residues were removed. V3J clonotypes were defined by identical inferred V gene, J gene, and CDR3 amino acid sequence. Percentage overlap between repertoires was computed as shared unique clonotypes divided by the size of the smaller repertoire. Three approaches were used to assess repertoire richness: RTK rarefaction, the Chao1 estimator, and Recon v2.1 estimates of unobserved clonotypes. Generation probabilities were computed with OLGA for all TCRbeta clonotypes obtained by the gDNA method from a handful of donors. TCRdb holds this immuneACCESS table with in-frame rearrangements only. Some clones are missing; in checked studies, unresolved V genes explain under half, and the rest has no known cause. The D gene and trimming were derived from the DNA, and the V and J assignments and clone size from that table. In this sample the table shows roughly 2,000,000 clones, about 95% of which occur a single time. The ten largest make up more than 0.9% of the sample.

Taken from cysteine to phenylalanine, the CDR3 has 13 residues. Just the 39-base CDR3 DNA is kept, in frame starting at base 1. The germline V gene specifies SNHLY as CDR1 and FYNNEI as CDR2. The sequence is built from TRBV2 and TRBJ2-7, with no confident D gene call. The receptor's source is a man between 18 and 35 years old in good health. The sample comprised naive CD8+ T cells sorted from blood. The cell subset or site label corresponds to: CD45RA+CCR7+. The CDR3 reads CASREVSSYEQYF. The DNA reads TGTGCCAGCAGAGAAGTATCTTCCTACGAGCAGTACTTC.